This T cell receptor (beta chain) derives from a study of human T cells and chemical hapten exposure. About the research overall: Cases of alopecia areata, totalis or universalis occurred in a predominantly female patient group. Study-wide results and limits: Compared to controls, expanded TCRs made significantly more large clusters of similar CDR3s.

Time point noted: pre-sensitization, week 0. Treatment indicated: therapeutic diphenylcyclopropenone sensitization with weekly scalp DPC. Blood draws came first, before each patch test. Germline CDR1 and CDR2: LNHNV and YYDKDF (reference sequence). Trimming left V 0 bases short and J 5 bases short, with 10 bases between. CDR3 length: 15 residues. A word on this clonotype: Its antigen is unidentified.

The library attached unique molecular identifiers to individual cDNA molecules. TCRdb reprocessed the RACE reads via MiXCR and lists one record per CDR3 protein. The sample has under 65,000 distinct CDR3 sequences, approximately 9.8% seen once; the top ten hold 13% to 15%. The specimen was whole blood, collected in connection with sensitization to the hapten diphenylcyclopropenone (DPC). The clonotype was recovered from a woman aged 40 to 50 with alopecia areata. Some clones in this sample may be carry-over from other donors' samples. The rearrangement uses TRBV15 and TRBJ2-2; D gene unclear. The CDR3 region is CATSRDPTETGELFF. The DNA for the CDR3 is TGTGCCACCAGCAGAGATCCTACAGAGACCGGGGAGCTGTTTTTT.